Listed here are 25 T cell receptor beta chains from one sample, sequenced in a study of blood T cell repertoires in COVID-19. Some clones are missing from TCRdb's copy, which holds only in-frame ones; the method was immunoSEQ multiplex PCR. This sample has around 260,000 clones; roughly 90% occur once, and the top ten carry approximately 3%. Material: peripheral blood. These receptors came from a young woman with active or convalescent COVID-19.

The chain recombines TRBV5-1 with TRBJ2-7; the D gene is possibly TRBD2 (7 bases). The CDR3 is 15 residues long. Trimming removed 4 bases at V and 3 bases at J, with 17 bases between. Germline V gives CDR1 SGHRS, CDR2 YFSETQ. The CDR3 DNA is TGCGCCAGCAGCACCAACAGGGCGGGAGACTACGAGCAGTACTTC. Protein: CASSTNRAGDYEQYF.

This chain joins TRBV30 and TRBJ1-2; D call uncertain. Germline V gene lookup returns CDR1 GTSNPN and CDR2 SVGIG (reference sequence). The V gene lost 5 bases and the J gene lost 4 bases, with 11 bases spanning the gap. The CDR3 sequence is 12 residues long. CDR3 sequence (DNA): TGTGCCTGGGCCTCGGAGTCCTATGGCTACACCTTC. Translated, it gives CAWASESYGYTF. Filled out from reference TRBV30 and TRBJ1-2, the complete variable domain reads SQTIHQWPATLVQPVGSPLSLECTVEGTSNPNLYWYRQAAGRGLQLLFYSVGIGQISSEVPQNLSASRPQDRQFILSSKKLLLSDSGFYLCAWASESYGYTFGSGTRLTVV.

This chain links TRBV4-1 with TRBJ2-7; TRBD2 matches 11 bases. The CDR3 is 15 residues long. CDR1 and CDR2 (germline): MGHRA, YSYEKL. V was clipped by 4 bases and J by 7 bases; unmatched bases: 9. DNA of the CDR3: TGCGCCAGCAGCCCCCTAGGACTAGCGGGCCAGGAGCAGTACTTC. The encoded protein is CASSPLGLAGQEQYF.

The V call is TRBV29-1, the J call TRBJ1-1; TRBD1 agrees at 9 bases. Germline trimming cut 6 bases from V and 8 bases from J; bases unmatched to any gene: 28. Germline CDR1 is SQVTM and CDR2 is ANQGSEA. The CDR3 contains 19 residues. The CDR3 DNA reads TGCAGCGTCTTCCGACTTGGCTTCGACTTACAGGGGGCTCGGGGGGAAGCTTTCTTT. Residues: CSVFRLGFDLQGARGEAFF.

This sequence joins TRBV4-1 and TRBJ1-2; the D gene is possibly TRBD1 (5 bases). This CDR3 region has 14 residues. Germline V gene lookup returns CDR1 MGHRA and CDR2 YSYEKL. V was trimmed by 0 bases and J by 5 bases, leaving 10 bases between them. As DNA, the CDR3 is TGCGCCAGCAGCCAAGATCGGGGGGGGTATGGCTACACCTTC. Translation: CASSQDRGGYGYTF.

The J gene is TRBJ1-1, the V gene TRBV6-5; 8 bases are shared with TRBD1. Germline CDR1 MNHEY, CDR2 SVGAGI. Trimming took 2 bases from V and 3 from J; bases not matched to a gene: 8. The CDR3 covers 16 residues. DNA of the CDR3: TGTGCCAGCAGTTACCGGGCAGGGGGCATAGACACTGAAGCTTTCTTT. Amino acid sequence: CASSYRAGGIDTEAFF.

This chain links TRBV2 with TRBJ2-3, with D tentatively TRBD2 (5 bases). V lost 7 bases and J 1 base, leaving 18 bases between the germline ends. This CDR3 contains 16 residues. The germline V gene encodes CDR1 SNHLY and CDR2 FYNNEI. CDR3 protein: CASTPPGGLRTDTQYF. The CDR3 nucleotides are TGTGCCAGCACCCCCCCTGGCGGACTGCGCACAGATACGCAGTATTTT. Looking up the rest from reference TRBV2 and TRBJ2-3 gives the full variable domain: EPEVTQTPSHQVTQMGQEVILRCVPISNHLYFYWYRQILGQKVEFLVSFYNNEISEKSEIFDDQFSVERPDGSNFTLKIRSTKLEDSAMYFCASTPPGGLRTDTQYFGPGTRLTVL.

The chain couples TRBV5-1 to TRBJ2-3; 15 bases agree with TRBD2. The CDR3 covers 18 residues. J gave up 0 bases and V 4 bases, and 6 bases lay outside the gene matches. Germline V gives CDR1 SGHRS, CDR2 YFSETQ. DNA for the CDR3: TGCGCCAGCAGCCATGGACTAGCGGGGGGGCCTAGCACAGATACGCAGTATTTT. Its translation is CASSHGLAGGPSTDTQYF.

This clone was observed a few times. This chain connects TRBV28 to TRBJ2-4; D might be TRBD1 (6 bases). The CDR3 sequence is 16 residues long. Trimming stripped 5 bases from V and 6 bases from J, with 20 bases between. Germline-derived CDR1 and CDR2 are MDHEN and SYDVKM. For the CDR3, the DNA is TGTGCCAGCAGTCCCCCTCAGGGGTCTCTGGGAAACATTCAGTACTTC. It is translated as CASSPPQGSLGNIQYF.

The chain couples TRBV6-1 to TRBJ2-7; TRBD2 is a possible D gene (6 bases). The V gene lost 3 bases and the J gene lost 0 bases, with 12 bases spanning the gap. From germline, CDR1 is MNHNS and CDR2 SASEGT. This CDR3 spans 15 amino acids. The CDR3 spells CASSDRRGFSYEQYF. DNA for the CDR3: TGTGCCAGCAGTGATAGACGGGGGTTCTCCTACGAGCAGTACTTC.

J is TRBJ1-3 and V is TRBV4-1; 7 bases align to TRBD1. Germline-derived CDR1 and CDR2 are MGHRA and YSYEKL. CDR3 length: 15 residues. After removal of 1 base from V and 2 bases from J, the junction contained 2 bases not matched to a gene. CDR3 DNA sequence: TGCGCCAGCAGCCAAGGTACAGGGGCTGGAAACACCATATATTTT. Amino acids: CASSQGTGAGNTIYF.

This clone was seen only a few times. The chain carries TRBV10-3 and TRBJ2-2; 7 bases line up with TRBD1. The CDR3 is 14 amino acids. The V gene end was trimmed by 6 bases and the J gene end by 1 base; junction bases not matched to a gene: 2. Germline lookup yields CDR1 ENHRY and CDR2 SYGVKD. CDR3: CAISRTGNTGELFF. In nucleotides, the CDR3 is TGTGCCATCAGCCGGACAGGGAACACCGGGGAGCTGTTTTTT.

The chain has TRBV4-1 and TRBJ1-5; 7 nucleotides align to TRBD1. Germline CDR1 MGHRA, CDR2 YSYEKL. The CDR3 runs 15 residues. Germline trimming cut 4 bases from V and 7 bases from J; bases unmatched to any gene: 10. The CDR3 region has the DNA TGCGCCAGCAGCCCAATAGTGGCAGGGGGGCAGCCCCAGCATTTT. Protein product: CASSPIVAGGQPQHF.

V usage is TRBV6-2 or TRBV6-3 and J usage is TRBJ2-7; D unclear. V was pared by 2 bases and J by 5 bases, with 4 bases between. The CDR3 totals 11 residues. CDR1 is MNHEY, CDR2 SVGEGT, per germline. The CDR3 loop is CASSYPNEQYF. The CDR3 DNA reads TGTGCCAGCAGTTACCCCAACGAGCAGTACTTC.

This rearrangement joins TRBV21-1 to TRBJ2-3; the table's TRBD2 call for D was not verified on the DNA. TRBV21-1 is an annotated pseudogene. The CDR3 sequence is 17 residues long. CDR3 nucleotides: TGTGCCAGCAGCATCGGGACTAGATTTAAGCACCGGGATACGCAGTATTTT. This codes for CASSIGTRFKHRDTQYF.

The chain has TRBV28 and TRBJ2-7, with 10 bases matching TRBD1. After removal of 6 bases from V and 0 bases from J, the junction contained 5 bases not matched to a gene. The CDR3 has 15 residues. Looked up from germline, CDR1 is MDHEN and CDR2 is SYDVKM. CDR3 sequence: CASRPDRGFSYEQYF. DNA of the CDR3: TGTGCCAGCAGGCCGGACAGGGGGTTCTCCTACGAGCAGTACTTC.

The rearrangement links TRBV19 to TRBJ2-2; TRBD1 agrees at 7 bases. The CDR3 is made up of 17 amino acids. The junction had 11 bases not matched to a gene; V was cut back by 5 bases and J by 2 bases. From germline, CDR1 is LNHDA and CDR2 SQIVND (reference sequence). CDR3 bases: TGTGCCAGTAGTTTCGACAGGGCTAAGGTAAACACCGGGGAGCTGTTTTTT. It translates to CASSFDRAKVNTGELFF.

The chain employs TRBV10-1 and TRBJ2-7, with 8 bases fitting TRBD1. Germline-derived CDR1 and CDR2 are WNHNN and SYGVQD (reference sequence). This CDR3 is built from 13 residues. Trimming cost V 8 bases and J 3 bases; bases outside gene matches: 6. The CDR3 reads CASGDRTVYEQYF. CDR3 bases: TGCGCCAGCGGGGACAGGACCGTCTACGAGCAGTACTTC.

In nucleotides, the CDR3 is TGTGCCAGCAGCCCCCGCCGGGGGAGCGGGGTCTACAATGAGCAGTTCTTC. The encoded protein is CASSPRRGSGVYNEQFF. The genes are TRBV7-3 and TRBJ2-1, with TRBD2 matching over 7 bases. The CDR3 contains 17 residues. Trimming took 5 bases from V and 3 from J; bases not matched to a gene: 13. Germline CDR1 SGHTA, CDR2 FQGTGA.

V is TRBV5-6 and J is TRBJ2-3; 7 bases align to TRBD2. Trimming at V came to 0 bases and at J to 0 bases, leaving 7 bases not matched to a gene. Germline V CDR1 and CDR2: SGHDT, YYEEEE. This CDR3 contains 17 residues. The CDR3 loop reads CASSLERGGASTDTQYF. In nucleotides, the CDR3 is TGTGCCAGCAGCTTGGAGCGCGGGGGAGCAAGCACAGATACGCAGTATTTT.

This clone was seen only once. The V gene is TRBV5-4, the J gene TRBJ2-5; 9 bases agree with TRBD1. The V gene end was trimmed by 4 bases and the J gene end by 5 bases; junction bases not matched to a gene: 9. The length of the CDR3 is 15 residues. Germline V CDR1 and CDR2: SGHNT, YYREEE (reference sequence). CDR3 amino acids: CASSSKQGAHETQYF. CDR3 nucleotides: TGTGCCAGCAGCAGTAAACAGGGGGCCCACGAGACCCAGTACTTC.

This chain links TRBV10-2 with TRBJ1-1; TRBD1 might be the D (6 bases). Germline CDR1 WSHSY, CDR2 SAAADI. The CDR3 is made up of 18 amino acids. The ends were cut back, 7 bases at V and 1 base at J, with 25 bases in the middle. For the CDR3, the DNA is TGCGCCAGCATGCGAGACTACAGGGAATGGAATCGGAACACTGAAGCTTTCTTT. Translated: CASMRDYREWNRNTEAFF.

J is TRBJ1-5 and V is TRBV2; the D gene is possibly TRBD1 (6 bases). V shed 7 bases and J shed 1 base, with 14 bases lying between them. The CDR3 totals 15 residues. Germline V CDR1 and CDR2: SNHLY, FYNNEI. The chain's CDR3 is CASKLQGLSNQPQHF. Here the CDR3 DNA reads TGTGCCAGCAAATTACAGGGTCTGAGCAATCAGCCCCAGCATTTT.

This rearrangement joins TRBV28 to TRBJ2-3; 7 bases align to TRBD1. Germline V gene sequence: CDR1 MDHEN, CDR2 SYDVKM. V was pared by 5 bases and J by 0 bases, with 8 bases of the junction left unmatched. This CDR3 has 16 residues. CDR3 in DNA: TGTGCCAGCAGTCTAGCCGGGACAGCTAGCACAGATACGCAGTATTTT. As protein: CASSLAGTASTDTQYF.

J is TRBJ1-5 and V is TRBV2, with TRBD1 matching over 8 bases. Germline V gene lookup returns CDR1 SNHLY and CDR2 FYNNEI. The CDR3 contains 14 residues. Trimming at V came to 10 bases and at J to 1 base, leaving 6 bases not matched to a gene. CDR3 DNA: TGTGCCACCGGACAGGGAAGAAGCAATCAGCCCCAGCATTTT. It specifies CATGQGRSNQPQHF.